The T cell receptor beta chain described here comes from a study of T cell responses to AZD1222 COVID-19 vaccine. Study-level results: The study found vaccine-associated CD4 TCRs spanning spike, dominant at 160-218 and 743-854. Rises in breadth and depth of Spike-specific TCRs came after two AZD1222 doses.

This CDR3 has 16 amino acids. V lost 2 bases to trimming and J lost 3 bases; unmatched junction nucleotides: 10. Germline CDR1 is LNHNV and CDR2 is YYDKDF (reference sequence). The assay was immunoSEQ multiplex PCR, and TCRdb's table has in-frame clones only and misses some. This sample has just under 85,000 clones, with more than 75% found just once. Concerning this clone itself: Its antigen is still unknown.

The sample here was peripheral blood, taken on day 0 of AZD1222 vaccination. The clonotype comes from an adult in good health. This rearrangement joins TRBV15 to TRBJ2-7; TRBD2 matches 7 bases. The CDR3 sequence: CATSRKSVSGGYEQYF. The CDR3 DNA is TGTGCCACCAGCAGAAAATCTGTATCGGGGGGCTACGAGCAGTACTTC.